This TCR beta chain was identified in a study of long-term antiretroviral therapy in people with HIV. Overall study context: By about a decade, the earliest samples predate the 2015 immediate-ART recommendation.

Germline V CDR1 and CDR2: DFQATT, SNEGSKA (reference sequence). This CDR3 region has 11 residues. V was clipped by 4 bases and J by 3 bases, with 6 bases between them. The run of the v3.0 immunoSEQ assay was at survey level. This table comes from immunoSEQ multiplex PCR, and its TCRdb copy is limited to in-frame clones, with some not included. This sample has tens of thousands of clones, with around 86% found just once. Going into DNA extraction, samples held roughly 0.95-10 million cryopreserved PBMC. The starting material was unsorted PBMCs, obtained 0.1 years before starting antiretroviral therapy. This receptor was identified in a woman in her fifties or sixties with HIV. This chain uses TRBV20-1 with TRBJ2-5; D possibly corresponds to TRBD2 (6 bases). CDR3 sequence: CSATGEETQYF. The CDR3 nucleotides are TGCAGTGCTACGGGGGAAGAGACCCAGTACTTC.